A single sample is the source of the 28 T cell receptor beta chains below, sequenced in a study of T cell clonality in common variable immunodeficiency. Here immunoSEQ multiplex PCR was the method, and the copy in TCRdb shows in-frame clones only, minus some. The sample shows 30,000 to 40,000 clones, none of them appearing just once. The sample taken for sequencing was peripheral blood mononuclear cells. The source is a person aged 18-69 years in good health.

This clone occurred a few times. The sequence runs out 3 residues before the end of the CDR3; the remainder is reconstructed from the germline J gene. This chain uses TRBV2 with TRBJ2-3; TRBD2 matches 9 bases. CDR1 SNHLY and CDR2 FYNNEI come from the germline V gene. The V gene end was trimmed by 8 bases and the J gene end by 5 bases; junction bases not matched to a gene: 5. The CDR3 contains 13 residues. The sequenced part of the CDR3 DNA is TGTGCCAGCTCTGAACTAGCGGGAGATACG. Encoded protein: CASSELAGDT. The CDR3 in its entirety is CASSELAGDTQYF. Complete variable domain (other parts from reference TRBV2 and TRBJ2-3): EPEVTQTPSHQVTQMGQEVILRCVPISNHLYFYWYRQILGQKVEFLVSFYNNEISEKSEIFDDQFSVERPDGSNFTLKIRSTKLEDSAMYFCASSELAGDTQYFGPGTRLTVL.

This clone was seen repeatedly, ten times or more. Read sequence stops 3 residues before the CDR3 end, and the germline J gene provides the missing end. The chain couples TRBV12-3 or TRBV12-4 to TRBJ2-7, with 10 bases identical to TRBD2. Losses at the gene ends were 5 bases for V and 2 bases for J; bases not matched to a gene: 3. The CDR3 loop spans 14 amino acids. The CDR3 region is CASSLTSGPYEQYF. Incomplete CDR3 DNA: TGTGCCAGCAGTCTGACTAGCGGGCCCTACGAG.

This clone was detected ten times or more. The chain's CDR3 is CASRLTRGLAGQETQYF. The DNA read from the CDR3 is TGTGCCAGCAGATTAACCAGAGGACTAGCGGGGCAAGAGACC. The rearrangement uses TRBV6-2 or TRBV6-3 and TRBJ2-5; 12 bases line up with TRBD2. The read ends 3 residues shy of where the CDR3 ends; the end is completed using the germline J gene. The V gene end was trimmed by 6 bases and the J gene end by 2 bases; junction bases not matched to a gene: 10. CDR1 and CDR2 from the germline V gene are MNHEY and SVGEGT. CDR3 length: 17 amino acids.

This clone occurred many times. The read terminates 3 residues before the CDR3 end, so the remaining end is supplied by the germline J gene. V gene TRBV5-1 combines with J gene TRBJ2-1; 14 positions match TRBD2. Germline V lookup: CDR1 SGHRS, CDR2 YFSETQ. V shed 2 bases and J 6 bases; nucleotides not matched to a gene: 1. This CDR3 is built from 15 residues. The DNA read from the CDR3 is TGCGCCAGCAGCTTCGGACTAGCGGGGGGCAATGAG. Translating gives CASSFGLAGGNE. The whole CDR3 is CASSFGLAGGNEQFF.

This clone was observed many times. The read stops 3 residues short of the end of the CDR3; the missing end is completed from the germline J gene. The chain links TRBV30 to TRBJ1-1; D remains ambiguous. Looked up from germline, CDR1 is GTSNPN and CDR2 is SVGIG (reference sequence). The V and J ends lost 4 bases and 7 bases respectively, with 13 bases between them. The CDR3 sequence is 12 residues long. The CDR3 bases that were read are TGTGCCTGGATTCCGGGTACGGGTGAA. As protein: CAWIPGTGE. The CDR3, in full, reads CAWIPGTGEAFF.

This clone was observed many times. Read coverage stops 3 residues before the CDR3 terminus; the germline J gene supplies the remainder. The gene calls are TRBV20-1 and TRBJ2-1; 13 positions match TRBD2. The length of the CDR3 is 14 residues. The germline V gene has CDR1 DFQATT and CDR2 SNEGSKA (reference sequence). The trim removed 4 bases at V and 4 bases at J, leaving 1 base unmatched. The sequenced part of the CDR3 DNA is TGCAGTGCTATGACTAGCGGGAGGTACAATGAG. The encoded protein is CSAMTSGRYNE. The entire CDR3 reads CSAMTSGRYNEQFF.

Ten or more counts support this clone. The read comes to an end 3 residues before the CDR3 does, leaving the germline J gene to fill in the end. The chain recombines TRBV12-3 or TRBV12-4 with TRBJ2-7; D remains unclear. The CDR3 contains 13 residues. V lost 6 bases and J lost 0, with 9 bases in between. Incomplete CDR3 DNA: TGTGCCAGCAGGTTGACACCCTCCTACGAG. Residues: CASRLTPSYE. In full, the CDR3 is CASRLTPSYEQYF.

Note on this clone: The likely explanation is a read error, given a far larger clone one base away. The read comes to an end 3 residues before the CDR3 does, leaving the germline J gene to fill in the end. The chain links TRBV20-1 to TRBJ1-2, with D unclear. From germline, CDR1 is DFQATT and CDR2 SNEGSKA (reference sequence). The CDR3 sequence is 14 residues long. The CDR3 is CNAKDARKLYGYTF. The sequenced part of the CDR3 DNA is TGCAATGCTAAAGATGCCCGAAAGCTCTATGGC.

In the case of this clone: Sequencing ends 3 residues short of the CDR3 end; the germline J gene provides the rest. This chain joins TRBV30 and TRBJ1-2, with a possible D match to TRBD1 (5 bases). This CDR3 comprises 17 residues. CDR1 and CDR2 from the germline V gene are GTSNPN and SVGIG (reference sequence). The CDR3 bases that were read are TGTGCCTGGAGTCTACGGACTAGCGGCCTTGGGGCAGATACC. Translated: CAWSLRTSGLGADT. The entire CDR3 reads CAWSLRTSGLGADTYTF.

In its sample, this clone was seen many times. The read ends 3 residues before the CDR3 terminus; that terminus is restored from the germline J gene. The rearrangement uses TRBV5-4 and TRBJ1-2, with a weak D call TRBD1 (6 bases). This CDR3 has 14 amino acids. Germline V lookup: CDR1 SGHNT, CDR2 YYREEE (reference sequence). Trimming pared 2 bases from V and 6 bases from J, leaving 14 bases between. This chain's CDR3 is CASSFTQGIDGYTF. The CDR3 DNA, read in part, is TGTGCCAGCAGCTTCACTCAGGGGATAGATGGC.

The table lists this clone with many counts. The read terminates 3 residues before the CDR3 end, so the remaining end is supplied by the germline J gene. This chain uses TRBV12-3 or TRBV12-4 with TRBJ1-6; the match to TRBD1 covers 8 bases. The junction had 5 bases not matched to a gene; V was cut back by 3 bases and J by 10 bases. The CDR3 is 14 amino acids. The covered CDR3 bases are TGTGCCAGCAGTTTCCGACAGGGGCACTCACCC. Translated, it gives CASSFRQGHSP. The whole CDR3 is CASSFRQGHSPLHF.

This clone has ten or more counts. The read finishes 3 residues shy of the CDR3 end, and the germline J gene is used to complete it. This chain connects TRBV7-6 to TRBJ2-7, with D tentatively TRBD1 (6 bases). Trimming cost V 2 bases and J 0 bases, with 11 bases left between them. The germline V gene has CDR1 SGHVS and CDR2 FNYEAQ. The CDR3 extends over 15 amino acids. CDR3 bases read: TGTGCCAGCAGCTTACACCGGGACACCTCCTACGAG. This sequence encodes CASSLHRDTSYE. The CDR3 as a whole reads CASSLHRDTSYEQYF.

The table lists this clone with many counts. The observed sequence ends 3 residues before the CDR3 terminus, with the missing tail filled in from the germline J gene. The chain recombines TRBV6-4 with TRBJ2-3; D possibly corresponds to TRBD1 (6 bases). Trimming pared 8 bases from V and 0 bases from J, leaving 15 bases between. This CDR3 region has 15 residues. The germline V gene encodes CDR1 MRHNA and CDR2 SNTAGT. The CDR3 reads CASRSDRSSTDTQYF. The part of the CDR3 DNA that was read is TGTGCCAGCCGATCCGACAGGTCTAGCACAGATACG.

In this sample, this clone turned up many times. The sequenced fragment ends 3 residues before the CDR3 boundary, so the rest is inferred from the germline J gene. V usage is TRBV18 and J usage is TRBJ2-3; 14 nucleotides line up with TRBD2. CDR3 length: 16 residues. V dropped 6 bases and J dropped 2; count of bases not matched to a gene: 4. CDR1 and CDR2 from the germline V gene are KGHSH and LQKENI. The CDR3 reads CASSGLAGGPTDTQYF. The CDR3 DNA, read in part, is TGTGCCAGCTCCGGACTAGCGGGAGGCCCCACAGATACG.

This clone has at least ten counts. The read terminates 3 residues ahead of where the CDR3 ends, so the germline J gene completes it. The chain joins TRBV27 to TRBJ2-7; D is undetermined. There are 14 residues in the CDR3. V was shortened by 3 bases and J by 2 bases, with 11 bases between the two germline ends. Germline V gene data show CDR1 as MNHEY and CDR2 as SMNVEV (reference sequence). The CDR3 loop is CASSLAHSTYEQYF. The CDR3 bases that were read are TGTGCCAGCAGTTTGGCCCACAGTACCTACGAG.

Ten or more counts support this clone. This CDR3 reads CASSSGSTSNEKLFF. Incomplete CDR3 DNA: TGCGCCAGCAGCTCCGGATCCACTAGTAATGAAAAA. The chain employs TRBV5-1 and TRBJ1-4, with D unclear. The CDR3 extends 3 residues past the end of the read, so its final part is completed from the germline J gene. Germline V gene lookup returns CDR1 SGHRS and CDR2 YFSETQ. Trimming removed 3 bases from V and 4 bases from J, with 13 bases in between. The CDR3 runs to 15 residues. The full variable domain, with the rest looked up from reference TRBV5-1 and TRBJ1-4, is KAGVTQTPRYLIKTRGQQVTLSCSPISGHRSVSWYQQTPGQGLQFLFEYFSETQRNKGNFPGRFSGRQFSNSRSEMNVSTLELGDSALYLCASSSGSTSNEKLFFGSGTQLSVL.

In its sample, this clone was seen many times. The read finishes 3 residues shy of the CDR3 end, and the germline J gene is used to complete it. The rearrangement joins TRBV5-1 to TRBJ2-5; 8 positions agree with TRBD2. Germline trimming cut 6 bases from V and 1 base from J; bases unmatched to any gene: 14. The CDR3 has 17 residues. Germline values: CDR1 SGHRS, CDR2 YFSETQ. CDR3 region: CASTRGSSGGFQETQYF. Incomplete CDR3 DNA: TGCGCCAGCACCCGCGGCTCAAGCGGGGGATTCCAAGAGACC.

This clone was observed a handful of times. Incomplete CDR3 DNA: TGTGCCAGCAGCTTAGGCGGAACCTACGAG. Its protein is CASSLGGTYE. The whole CDR3 protein is CASSLGGTYEQYF. This rearrangement joins TRBV7-6 to TRBJ2-7; D gene ambiguous. The DNA ends 3 residues before the CDR3 does, and the rest of the CDR3 is filled in from the germline J gene. Germline V gene sequence: CDR1 SGHVS, CDR2 FNYEAQ. The CDR3 runs to 13 residues. Trimming left V 1 base short and J 2 bases short, with 6 bases between.

This clone was seen at least ten times. The observed sequence ends 3 residues before the CDR3 terminus, with the missing tail filled in from the germline J gene. V usage is TRBV6-2 or TRBV6-3 and J usage is TRBJ2-1; D perhaps matches TRBD2 (5 bases). Trimming removed 2 bases at V and 6 bases at J, with 11 bases between. CDR1 MNHEY and CDR2 SVGEGT come from the germline V gene. The CDR3 is 14 amino acids. This CDR3 is CASSYALESNEQFF. CDR3 bases read: TGTGCCAGCAGTTACGCACTAGAAAGCAATGAG.

In its sample, this clone was seen many times. CDR3 loop: CSVSPPDRTPYEQYF. The sequenced CDR3 bases are TGCAGCGTGAGCCCCCCCGACAGGACTCCCTACGAG. The chain recombines TRBV29-1 with TRBJ2-7, with a weak D call TRBD1 (6 bases). The CDR3 end is not reached by the read, which stops 3 residues before it; the germline J gene fills it in. The germline V and J ends were trimmed by 6 bases and 2 bases, with 20 bases remaining between them. This CDR3 has 15 residues. Germline CDR1 and CDR2: SQVTM and ANQGSEA.

At least ten counts were recorded for this clone. The read stops 3 residues short of the end of the CDR3; the missing end is completed from the germline J gene. This chain links TRBV7-6 with TRBJ2-5; 8 nucleotides align to TRBD1. V was clipped by 3 bases and J by 4 bases; unmatched bases: 13. The CDR3 extends over 17 amino acids. Germline CDR1 and CDR2: SGHVS and FNYEAQ. The CDR3 sequence: CASSFLSTPTGGETQYF. CDR3 DNA, as far as it was read: TGTGCCAGCAGCTTCCTGAGCACCCCTACAGGGGGAGAGACC.

This clone was seen repeatedly, ten times or more. The read terminates 3 residues before the CDR3 end, so the remaining end is supplied by the germline J gene. J is TRBJ1-2 and V is TRBV19; a weak D match, TRBD1 (6 bases). V lost 1 base, J lost 5 bases, and 11 bases lay in between. There are 14 residues in the CDR3. CDR1 and CDR2 (germline): LNHDA, SQIVND (reference sequence). The sequenced CDR3 bases are TGTGCCAGTAGTATAGTACAGGGAGGGTATGGC. This encodes CASSIVQGGYG. The full CDR3 sequence reads CASSIVQGGYGYTF.

This clone has ten or more counts. The read halts 3 residues ahead of the CDR3 end, with the missing end drawn from the germline J gene. The chain links TRBV19 to TRBJ1-3; D is unresolved. This CDR3 spans 13 amino acids. The germline gives CDR1 LNHDA, CDR2 SQIVND (reference sequence). V gave up 7 bases and J gave up 0 bases, with 7 bases separating them. Partial CDR3 DNA: TGTGCCAGTACCCCTTACTCTGGAAACACC. This translates into CASTPYSGNT. The whole CDR3 protein is CASTPYSGNTIYF.

This clone was picked up many times. Sequence at one end of the junction differs from germline and may be a read error. Read sequence stops 3 residues before the CDR3 end, and the germline J gene provides the missing end. The V call is TRBV5-1, the J call TRBJ2-3, with 7 bases that match TRBD1. This CDR3 has 14 amino acids. Germline CDR1 and CDR2: SGHRS and YFSETQ. The CDR3 spells CASSLGQSTDTQYF. The CDR3 DNA, read in part, is TGCGCCAGCAGTTTGGGACAGAGCACAGATACG.

This clone was counted at least ten times. The read comes to an end 3 residues before the CDR3 does, leaving the germline J gene to fill in the end. This chain links TRBV4-1 with TRBJ1-4; D may be TRBD1 (6 bases). V was pared by 0 bases and J by 8 bases, with 13 bases between. The CDR3 is 15 amino acids. Germline CDR1 MGHRA, CDR2 YSYEKL. The covered CDR3 bases are TGCGCCAGCAGCCAAGATCCCAGGGGAGGAGAAAAA. Translated: CASSQDPRGGEK. Given in full, the CDR3 is CASSQDPRGGEKLFF.

This clone was recorded at least ten times. With the read ending 3 residues before the CDR3 end, the germline J gene is used to fill in that end. The same CDR3 arises from other DNA sequences in this sample as well. The rearrangement links TRBV18 to TRBJ1-1; a weak D match, TRBD1 (6 bases). Trimming stripped 2 bases from V and 3 bases from J, with 7 bases between. This CDR3 region has 13 residues. Germline V gene sequence: CDR1 KGHSH, CDR2 LQKENI. The CDR3 region is CASSPRTDTEAFF. The CDR3 DNA, read in part, is TGTGCCAGCTCACCAAGGACAGACACTGAA.

This clone was seen at least ten times. The read ends 3 residues shy of where the CDR3 ends; the end is completed using the germline J gene. V and J are TRBV28 and TRBJ2-7; D is unclear. This CDR3 is built from 16 residues. Trimming stripped 2 bases from V and 0 bases from J, with 14 bases between. CDR1 and CDR2 from the germline V gene are MDHEN and SYDVKM. This chain's CDR3 is CASSLGNALSSYEQYF. The part of the CDR3 DNA that was read is TGTGCCAGCAGTTTAGGTAATGCCCTTAGCTCCTACGAG.

This clone was observed many times. The CDR3 is cut off 3 residues early in the read; its end comes from the germline J gene. The chain joins TRBV20-1 to TRBJ1-4; 7 bases are shared with TRBD1. The ends lost 1 base at V and 0 bases at J; junction bases unmatched: 11. The CDR3 loop spans 18 amino acids. Per the germline V gene, CDR1 is DFQATT and CDR2 is SNEGSKA (reference sequence). CDR3 sequence: CSARVTRGSSATNEKLFF. The CDR3 bases that were read are TGCAGTGCTAGAGTTACCAGGGGGAGTTCTGCAACTAATGAAAAA.